This T cell receptor beta chain was captured in a study of shared clonotypes between healthy human individuals. As to this clone: The antigen remains undetermined.

Into CD45RA+ naive and CD45RA-negative memory subsets, the CD4+ cells were split. Study results and caveats: Despite large depth, sorted-subset datasets appeared incompletely sequenced.

The assay was run at deep level. For every subset, genomic DNA was evenly distributed across several immunoSEQ plates. TCRdb's copy holds only in-frame clones and misses some; the assay was immunoSEQ multiplex PCR. There are 600,000 to 700,000 clones in the sample; around four fifths occur only once, and 1.5% to 2% lies in the top ten. Looked up from germline, CDR1 is SGHRS and CDR2 is YFSETQ. V shed 4 bases and J shed 5 bases, with 10 bases lying between them. CDR3 length: 12 amino acids. The chain carries TRBV5-1 and TRBJ2-7; unclear D gene. This receptor was taken from a woman between 25 and 40 years old in good health. Sequenced material: memory CD4+ T cells sorted from blood. The subset here: CD45RA-negative fraction. CDR3 sequence: CASSPVGNEQYF. In DNA, the CDR3 is TGCGCCAGCAGCCCAGTGGGTAACGAGCAGTACTTC.